This entry lists 16 T cell receptor beta chains sequenced from one sample in a study of CD8 T cells in ankylosing spondylitis (dated by TCRdb to about 2017). What the authors observed across the whole study: Blood from ankylosing spondylitis patients appeared to be characterized by a TCR beta motif made up of about 8 highly homologous amino acid variants.

No antigen is known for these receptors. Library creation used 5' RACE. The data were produced on an Illumina HiSeq 2500. Starting from the raw public reads, TCRdb applied fastp trimming at Q25, assembled clones with MiXCR and retained in-frame beta chains. Each record represents a unique CDR3 protein, reported with the most common genes and DNA among its rows. This sample comprises 500,000 or so distinct CDR3 sequences, about 5.2% of them detected only once. The ten largest account for roughly 3.2% of the sample. Sequenced input: blood, either unsorted or a sorted T cell fraction (not recorded which). Receptors originate from a male donor with ankylosing spondylitis.

This clonotype was seen repeatedly, ten times or more. The chain has TRBV29-1 and TRBJ2-1, with no clear D. The CDR3 covers 13 residues. V lost 6 bases to trimming and J lost 8 bases, with 17 bases between them. In germline, CDR1 is SQVTM, CDR2 ANQGSEA. The CDR3 sequence is CSVDPAGSDEQFF. In DNA, the CDR3 is TGCAGCGTGGACCCGGCAGGCTCGGATGAGCAGTTCTTC.

This clonotype was counted ten times or more. The genes are TRBV29-1 and TRBJ2-3, with 8 bases lining up with TRBD1. This CDR3 spans 15 amino acids. Looked up from germline, CDR1 is SQVTM and CDR2 is ANQGSEA. V shed 5 bases and J 5 bases; nucleotides not matched to a gene: 12. CDR3 bases: TGCAGCGTTCCCTTTATGGACAGGGTTCAAGATACGCAGTATTTT. Its protein is CSVPFMDRVQDTQYF.

The chain joins TRBV12-3 or TRBV12-4 to TRBJ2-7; possible D gene TRBD2, 5 bases. The CDR3 has 12 residues. V was shortened by 4 bases and J by 5 bases, with 9 bases between the two germline ends. This chain's CDR3 is CASSSQRDEQYF. Here the CDR3 DNA reads TGTGCCAGCAGTTCTCAGAGGGACGAGCAGTACTTC.

The chain couples TRBV5-5 to TRBJ2-5, with no clear D. Germline CDR1 SGHKS, CDR2 YYEKEE (reference sequence). V shed 3 bases and J shed 1 base, with 7 bases lying between them. This CDR3 spans 13 amino acids. This CDR3 is CASSWAPQETQYF. CDR3 bases: TGTGCCAGCAGCTGGGCCCCCCAAGAGACCCAGTACTTC.

This clonotype was observed many times. J is TRBJ2-4 and V is TRBV29-1; D is unresolved. Trimming removed 0 bases from V and 5 bases from J, with 14 bases in between. Germline V gene data show CDR1 as SQVTM and CDR2 as ANQGSEA. The CDR3 extends over 15 amino acids. The CDR3 nucleotides are TGCAGCGTTGAAGAATTTCGGAAGACTGAAAACATTCAGTACTTC. This codes for CSVEEFRKTENIQYF. Variable domain in full (rest from reference TRBV29-1 and TRBJ2-4): SAVISQKPSRDICQRGTSLTIQCQVDSQVTMMFWYRQQPGQSLTLIATANQGSEATYESGFVIDKFPISRPNLTFSTLTVSNMSPEDSSIYLCSVEEFRKTENIQYFGAGTRLSVL.

This clonotype occurred many times. CDR3 in DNA: TGCGCCAGCAGCCAACGGAGCGCGGGGGTGAACACCGGGGAGCTGTTTTTT. It encodes CASSQRSAGVNTGELFF. The rearrangement joins TRBV4-1 to TRBJ2-2, with TRBD2 matching 7 bases. CDR3 size: 17 residues. Germline values: CDR1 MGHRA, CDR2 YSYEKL. Unmatched junction bases numbered 7, after V lost 2 bases and J lost 1 base.

There are many counts of this clonotype. The rearrangement links TRBV7-9 to TRBJ2-3; D might be TRBD1 (6 bases). Germline V gene data show CDR1 as SEHNR and CDR2 as FQNEAQ (reference sequence). This CDR3 contains 16 residues. Trimming removed 4 bases at V and 3 bases at J, with 17 bases between. CDR3 sequence (DNA): TGTGCCAGCAGCTCCCGGACAGCCCAGGTGACAGATACGCAGTATTTT. It yields the protein CASSSRTAQVTDTQYF. The full variable domain, its missing parts supplied by reference TRBV7-9 and TRBJ2-3, is DTGVSQNPRHKITKRGQNVTFRCDPISEHNRLYWYRQTLGQGPEFLTYFQNEAQLEKSRLLSDRFSAERPKGSFSTLEIQRTEQGDSAMYLCASSSRTAQVTDTQYFGPGTRLTVL.

There are many counts of this clonotype. This chain links TRBV6-1 with TRBJ2-7; D is unresolved. The germline CDR1 and CDR2 sequences are MNHNS and SASEGT. V was shortened by 7 bases and J by 0 bases, with 13 bases between the two germline ends. The CDR3 spans 14 residues. The CDR3 DNA sequence: TGTGCCAGCACCCCCCCTCCAAACTCCTACGAGCAGTACTTC. Protein: CASTPPPNSYEQYF.

At least ten counts were recorded for this clonotype. V usage is TRBV24-1 and J usage is TRBJ1-1, with TRBD1 as a possible D gene (6 bases). V was trimmed by 5 bases and J by 6 bases, leaving 12 bases between them. Germline loops: CDR1 KGHDR, CDR2 SFDVKD. The CDR3 consists of 13 residues. CDR3 nucleotide sequence: TGTGCCACCAGTGGGGGGGCTCTTTCTGAAGCTTTCTTT. Translated, it gives CATSGGALSEAFF.

This clonotype occurred many times. The chain employs TRBV5-1 and TRBJ2-5; the match to TRBD2 covers 11 bases. CDR1 is SGHRS, CDR2 YFSETQ, per germline. The V segment lost 4 bases and the J segment 5 bases; nucleotides outside the gene matches: 7. CDR3 length: 15 amino acids. The CDR3 region is CASSPTSGSFETQYF. CDR3 in DNA: TGCGCCAGCAGCCCCACTAGCGGGAGTTTCGAGACCCAGTACTTC.

Many counts were recorded for this clonotype. V is TRBV12-3 or TRBV12-4 and J is TRBJ2-1; a weak D match, TRBD1 (5 bases). The CDR3 totals 13 residues. Trimming took 6 bases from V and 10 from J, leaving 16 bases between them. CDR3 sequence (DNA): TGTGCCAGCAGGTACCAGGGTGTTCAAGAGCAGTTCTTC. It codes for CASRYQGVQEQFF.

There are many counts of this clonotype. This rearrangement joins TRBV6-2 or TRBV6-3 to TRBJ1-2; TRBD1 might be the D (6 bases). Germline V lookup: CDR1 MNHEY, CDR2 SVGEGT. The CDR3 has 16 residues. Trimming took off 6 bases at V and 7 bases at J, with 24 bases between the two ends. The CDR3 loop reads CASSQKYGTSVFGYTF. In DNA form, the CDR3 reads TGTGCCAGCAGCCAAAAATACGGGACATCCGTTTTTGGCTACACCTTC.

This clonotype has ten or more counts. This chain connects TRBV4-3 to TRBJ2-1; 9 nucleotides align to TRBD2. V gave up 9 bases and J gave up 7 bases; unmatched junction bases: 13. Germline loops: CDR1 LGHNA, CDR2 YSLEER. This CDR3 spans 15 amino acids. CDR3 nucleotide sequence: TGCGCCAGTCAATTTAGCGGGGGCTCTGATAATGAGCAGTTCTTC. It yields the protein CASQFSGGSDNEQFF.

This clonotype was recorded many times. The CDR3: CSAPGRLNTEAFF. In DNA, the CDR3 is TGCAGCGCACCAGGCAGACTGAACACTGAAGCTTTCTTT. The V call is TRBV29-1, the J call TRBJ1-1; the D is unclear. Between the trimmed V and J ends, which lost 7 bases and 0 bases, there was a span of 12 bases. The germline CDR1 and CDR2 sequences are SQVTM and ANQGSEA. This CDR3 spans 13 amino acids.

This clonotype was detected ten times or more. The CDR3 nucleotides read TGTGCCAGCAGCCTGCCCAGACTGAACACCGGGGAGCTGTTTTTT. It codes for CASSLPRLNTGELFF. The rearrangement joins TRBV6-1 to TRBJ2-2; no reliable D call. The germline gives CDR1 MNHNS, CDR2 SASEGT. The ends were cut back, 6 bases at V and 1 base at J, with 12 bases in the middle. The CDR3 is made up of 15 amino acids.

The chain employs TRBV7-2 and TRBJ2-2, with D uncertain. The CDR3 extends over 14 amino acids. V was pared by 2 bases and J by 3 bases, with 7 bases between. Germline CDR1 and CDR2: SGHTA and FQGNSA. The CDR3 region is CASSLRRYTGELFF. CDR3 coding DNA: TGTGCCAGCAGCTTAAGACGGTACACCGGGGAGCTGTTTTTT.